These 25 T cell receptor beta chains were all obtained from the same sample, sequenced in a study of beta chain features in type 1 diabetes. Study outcomes and limitations: Shortening that was moderate but significant affected the TCRB CDR3s of Type 1 diabetes patients in all four CD4+ subsets.

These receptors have no known antigen. Expressed TCRB transcripts were sequenced because the entire RNA isolate underwent reverse transcription. Sequencing was performed with immunoSEQ multiplex PCR; in TCRdb, only in-frame clones are kept and a portion is missing. The repertoire holds approximately 600,000 clones, with around 12% as singletons. Sequenced: naive CD4+ T cells from blood. The receptors stem from a man aged 25 to 40 with type 1 diabetes.

The gene calls are TRBV5-4 and TRBJ2-5, with 10 bases that match TRBD2. Per germline, CDR1 SGHNT and CDR2 YYREEE (reference sequence). This CDR3 is 15 amino acids long. After removal of 2 bases from V and 5 bases from J, the junction contained 6 bases not matched to a gene. CDR3 DNA: TGTGCCAGCAGCTTAGCGGGGGGGCTAGGTGAGACCCAGTACTTC. Protein: CASSLAGGLGETQYF.

This chain joins TRBV27 and TRBJ1-4; D is undetermined. CDR1 and CDR2 (germline): MNHEY, SMNVEV (reference sequence). This CDR3 is 13 amino acids long. Between the trimmed V and J ends, which lost 4 bases and 4 bases, there was a span of 7 bases. In DNA, the CDR3 is TGTGCCAGCAGTTCTTGGGGTAATGAAAAACTGTTTTTT. Protein product: CASSSWGNEKLFF. The full variable domain, completed using reference TRBV27 and TRBJ1-4, is EAQVTQNPRYLITVTGKKLTVTCSQNMNHEYMSWYRQDPGLGLRQIYYSMNVEVTDKGDVPEGYKVSRKEKRNFPLILESPSPNQTSLYFCASSSWGNEKLFFGSGTQLSVL.

This clone occurred a few times. Other DNA sequences in this specimen translate into the identical CDR3. Written as DNA, the CDR3 is TGTGCCAGCAGCTTAACTAGCGGGGGTAGCTCCTACGAGCAGTACTTC. Amino acids: CASSLTSGGSSYEQYF. The genes are TRBV7-2 and TRBJ2-7; 11 bases are shared with TRBD2. CDR3 size: 16 residues. Germline CDR1 is SGHTA and CDR2 is FQGNSA. V lost 2 bases to trimming and J lost 0 bases; unmatched junction nucleotides: 3.

This rearrangement joins TRBV4-3 to TRBJ2-2; no firm D call. Germline V CDR1 and CDR2: LGHNA, YSLEER. Trimming removed 5 bases from V and 0 bases from J, with 4 bases in between. CDR3 length: 13 residues. CDR3 residues: CASSETNTGELFF. The DNA for the CDR3 is TGCGCCAGCAGCGAGACGAACACCGGGGAGCTGTTTTTT.

The CDR3 loop reads CASSPTGQGTYEQYF. CDR3 in DNA: TGCGCCAGCAGCCCAACCGGACAGGGGACCTACGAGCAGTACTTC. V is TRBV5-1 and J is TRBJ2-7; 9 nucleotides match TRBD1. CDR1 and CDR2 (germline): SGHRS, YFSETQ. V shed 4 bases and J 2 bases; nucleotides not matched to a gene: 7. CDR3 size: 15 residues.

In its sample, this clone was seen a few times. V is TRBV7-2 and J is TRBJ2-7, with D possibly being TRBD2 (5 bases). This CDR3 comprises 12 residues. V was clipped by 4 bases and J by 4 bases, with 8 bases between them. From germline, CDR1 is SGHTA and CDR2 FQGNSA. The CDR3 DNA sequence: TGTGCCAGCAGCTCAACTAGATACGAGCAGTACTTC. Translated: CASSSTRYEQYF. The full variable domain, in which reference TRBV7-2 and TRBJ2-7 provide the parts outside the CDR3, is GAGVSQSPSNKVTEKGKDVELRCDPISGHTALYWYRQSLGQGLEFLIYFQGNSAPDKSGLPSDRFSAERTGGSVSTLTIQRTQQEDSAVYLCASSSTRYEQYFGPGTRLTVT.

This rearrangement joins TRBV2 to TRBJ2-1; the match to TRBD1 covers 10 bases. V lost 3 bases to trimming and J lost 7 bases; unmatched junction nucleotides: 6. This CDR3 has 15 residues. Germline V CDR1 and CDR2: SNHLY, FYNNEI. CDR3 DNA: TGTGCCAGCAGTGAGCTTGGGACAGGGGTAAATGAGCAGTTCTTC. It codes for CASSELGTGVNEQFF.

The J gene is TRBJ2-5, the V gene TRBV9; 12 nucleotides match TRBD1. V shed 3 bases, J shed 4 bases, and the junction held 1 base outside the gene matches. The CDR3 totals 14 residues. CDR1 and CDR2 from the germline V gene are SGDLS and YYNGEE. The CDR3 DNA reads as TGTGCCAGCAGCGGGGGACAGGGGGCAGAGACCCAGTACTTC. Translated, it gives CASSGGQGAETQYF.

This clone appeared a few times. The gene calls are TRBV7-9 and TRBJ2-5; maybe TRBD1 (5 bases). Germline-derived CDR1 and CDR2 are SEHNR and FQNEAQ (reference sequence). Trimming cost V 5 bases and J 5 bases, with 12 bases left between them. The CDR3 covers 13 residues. CDR3 amino acids: CASSPRGEETQYF. In DNA, the CDR3 is TGTGCCAGCAGCCCAAGGGGCGAGGAGACCCAGTACTTC.

This clone was detected only a few times. The rearrangement links TRBV27 to TRBJ1-2, with 10 nucleotides matching TRBD1. Trimming took 5 bases from V and 4 from J; bases not matched to a gene: 7. There are 15 residues in the CDR3. The V gene's germline CDR1 is MNHEY and CDR2 SMNVEV (reference sequence). In nucleotides, the CDR3 is TGTGCCAGCAGTCCGCGGACAGGGGGTTCCTATGGCTACACCTTC. It encodes CASSPRTGGSYGYTF.

This clone was seen a handful of times. The chain recombines TRBV7-8 with TRBJ2-5; D not resolved. The J call may be mistaken, given a closer DNA end match to TRBJ2-7. This CDR3 is 15 amino acids long. Germline CDR1 reads SGHVS; CDR2 reads FQNEAQ. In DNA form, the CDR3 reads TGTGCCAGCAGCTTTTCGCTAGGGCGCTTCTACGAGCAGTACTTC. Residues: CASSFSLGRFYEQYF.

This clone has a handful of counts. V is TRBV9 and J is TRBJ2-3, with D possibly TRBD1 on 6 matching bases. The CDR3 runs to 14 residues. The germline V and J ends were trimmed by 3 bases and 4 bases, with 12 bases remaining between them. Germline-derived CDR1 and CDR2 are SGDLS and YYNGEE. In DNA form, the CDR3 reads TGTGCCAGCAGCGGGGGGCTTGGGGCAGATACGCAGTATTTT. It encodes CASSGGLGADTQYF.

This clone was seen only once. This sequence joins TRBV29-1 and TRBJ2-5; D remains unclear. The J call may be wrong; the DNA end is better matched by TRBJ2-7. This CDR3 is built from 12 residues. Germline V gene lookup returns CDR1 SQVTM and CDR2 ANQGSEA. The CDR3 bases are TGCAGCGCCATCGGCGGCATCTACGAGCAGTACTTC. Protein product: CSAIGGIYEQYF.

This clone was counted between two and nine times. The CDR3 sequence: CASSWGAPSTEAFF. CDR3 DNA sequence: TGTGCCAGCAGCTGGGGGGCTCCCAGCACTGAAGCTTTCTTT. The gene calls are TRBV5-4 and TRBJ1-1, with a weak D call TRBD1 (6 bases). The V gene's germline CDR1 is SGHNT and CDR2 YYREEE (reference sequence). The V end lost 3 bases, the J end lost 4 bases, and 13 bases lay between the germline ends. The CDR3 length is 14 residues.

This clone was found a few times. The V call is TRBV4-2, the J call TRBJ2-3; the match to TRBD1 covers 11 bases. Germline V gene lookup returns CDR1 LGHNA and CDR2 YNFKEQ. The CDR3 consists of 15 residues. V lost 6 bases to trimming and J lost 3 bases; unmatched junction nucleotides: 5. CDR3 nucleotide sequence: TGTGCCAGCAGTGGTGGACAGGGGGCAACAGATACGCAGTATTTT. Encoded protein: CASSGGQGATDTQYF.

The chain combines TRBV10-3 with TRBJ1-3; 7 nucleotides line up with TRBD1. Trimming cost V 6 bases and J 4 bases; bases outside gene matches: 9. The CDR3 runs to 15 residues. Germline V gives CDR1 ENHRY, CDR2 SYGVKD. CDR3 amino acids: CAIRMDRLEGNTIYF. For the CDR3, the DNA is TGTGCCATCAGGATGGACAGGTTGGAGGGAAACACCATATATTTT.

With regard to this clone: Other nucleotide sequences from this sample produce the same CDR3. V is TRBV5-1 and J is TRBJ1-1; possible D gene TRBD1, 6 bases. Trimming shortened V by 4 bases and J by 1 base, and 11 bases separated the two germline ends. The CDR3 runs 14 residues. Germline CDR1 reads SGHRS; CDR2 reads YFSETQ. CDR3 residues: CASSALQGNTEAFF. For the CDR3, the DNA is TGCGCCAGCAGCGCCTTACAGGGGAACACTGAAGCTTTCTTT. The variable domain in full, completed from reference TRBV5-1 and TRBJ1-1, reads KAGVTQTPRYLIKTRGQQVTLSCSPISGHRSVSWYQQTPGQGLQFLFEYFSETQRNKGNFPGRFSGRQFSNSRSEMNVSTLELGDSALYLCASSALQGNTEAFFGQGTRLTVV.

For the CDR3, the DNA is TGTGCCAGCAGCTTATCTGGAGGACAGCTCAATCAGCCCCAGCATTTT. This codes for CASSLSGGQLNQPQHF. The chain combines TRBV7-2 with TRBJ1-5, with D tentatively TRBD1 (6 bases). Looked up from germline, CDR1 is SGHTA and CDR2 is FQGNSA. V lost 2 bases and J 3 bases, leaving 14 bases between the germline ends. The CDR3 spans 16 residues.

The chain joins TRBV29-1 to TRBJ1-2; 7 positions agree with TRBD1. This CDR3 is built from 13 residues. The junction had 8 bases not matched to a gene; V was cut back by 6 bases and J by 4 bases. The V gene's germline CDR1 is SQVTM and CDR2 ANQGSEA. This CDR3 is CSVGSTGLYGYTF. DNA of the CDR3: TGCAGCGTCGGGTCGACAGGGCTCTATGGCTACACCTTC. The full variable domain, with the rest looked up from reference TRBV29-1 and TRBJ1-2, is SAVISQKPSRDICQRGTSLTIQCQVDSQVTMMFWYRQQPGQSLTLIATANQGSEATYESGFVIDKFPISRPNLTFSTLTVSNMSPEDSSIYLCSVGSTGLYGYTFGSGTRLTVV.

This clone was recorded a few times. V usage is TRBV5-4 and J usage is TRBJ2-5; unclear D gene. Germline lookup yields CDR1 SGHNT and CDR2 YYREEE (reference sequence). V lost 1 base and J 5 bases, leaving 12 bases between the germline ends. This CDR3 is built from 14 residues. CDR3 region: CASSLTAARETQYF. CDR3 coding DNA: TGTGCCAGCAGCTTGACGGCTGCCAGGGAGACCCAGTACTTC.

The V gene is TRBV7-2, the J gene TRBJ2-7, with 8 bases that match TRBD1. Per the germline V gene, CDR1 is SGHTA and CDR2 is FQGNSA. The length of the CDR3 is 14 residues. Trimming cost V 4 bases and J 6 bases; bases outside gene matches: 8. As DNA, the CDR3 is TGTGCCAGCAGCTGGGACAGGTCCACTGGCGAGCAGTACTTC. Protein: CASSWDRSTGEQYF.

The V gene is TRBV19, the J gene TRBJ2-5; possibly TRBD2 for D (5 bases). V was trimmed by 3 bases and J by 2 bases, leaving 16 bases between them. There are 16 residues in the CDR3. Germline loops: CDR1 LNHDA, CDR2 SQIVND (reference sequence). Here the CDR3 reads CASSISVREGQETQYF. The CDR3 nucleotides read TGTGCCAGTAGTATTAGTGTTCGAGAGGGACAAGAGACCCAGTACTTC. The full variable domain, rest sourced from reference TRBV19 and TRBJ2-5, is DGGITQSPKYLFRKEGQNVTLSCEQNLNHDAMYWYRQDPGQGLRLIYYSQIVNDFQKGDIAEGYSVSREKKESFPLTVTSAQKNPTAFYLCASSISVREGQETQYFGPGTRLLVL.

A few counts support this clone. This chain uses TRBV2 with TRBJ2-3; no firm D call. In germline, CDR1 is SNHLY, CDR2 FYNNEI. CDR3 length equals 14 residues. Trimming shortened V by 4 bases and J by 0 bases, and 8 bases separated the two germline ends. The DNA for the CDR3 is TGTGCCAGCAGTGTAGGGTCTAGCACAGATACGCAGTATTTT. This translates into CASSVGSSTDTQYF.

This clone was observed a handful of times. This chain connects TRBV13 to TRBJ2-6; D possibly corresponds to TRBD1 (5 bases). There are 16 residues in the CDR3. With 6 bases removed from V and 4 bases from J, the gap between germline ends came to 16 bases. Germline V gives CDR1 PRHDT, CDR2 FYEKMQ (reference sequence). Written as DNA, the CDR3 is TGTGCCAGCAGGAACCCGAAGGGGTTCGGGGCCAACGTCCTGACTTTC. Encoded protein: CASRNPKGFGANVLTF.

The CDR3 DNA follows: TGTGCCAGCAGCCCGATACGTTATGAAAAACTGTTTTTT. Translating gives CASSPIRYEKLFF. The chain is built from TRBV7-2 and TRBJ1-4; unclear D gene. V lost 5 bases, J lost 6 bases, and 10 bases lay in between. The germline V gene has CDR1 SGHTA and CDR2 FQGNSA. This CDR3 is 13 amino acids long.